One sample yielded the 22 T cell receptor beta chains listed below, sequenced in a study of beta chain features in type 1 diabetes. The isolated RNA, all of it, was reverse transcribed, so expressed TCRB transcripts were what got sequenced. Sequenced by immunoSEQ multiplex PCR; TCRdb stores in-frame clones only, minus some. The sample holds under 450,000 clones, approximately 15% seen once. The sequencing input was naive CD4+ T cells from blood. The source of these receptors is a man aged 25 to 40 in good health.

The J gene is TRBJ1-2, the V gene TRBV7-9, with TRBD1 matching over 8 bases. J gave up 8 bases and V 7 bases, and 6 bases lay outside the gene matches. The CDR3 sequence is 12 residues long. The germline gives CDR1 SEHNR, CDR2 FQNEAQ (reference sequence). CDR3 DNA sequence: TGTGCCAGCACGTCGACAGGGGTAGGCTACACCTTC. The encoded protein is CASTSTGVGYTF. The entire variable domain, with the rest obtained from reference TRBV7-9 and TRBJ1-2, is as follows: DTGVSQNPRHKITKRGQNVTFRCDPISEHNRLYWYRQTLGQGPEFLTYFQNEAQLEKSRLLSDRFSAERPKGSFSTLEIQRTEQGDSAMYLCASTSTGVGYTFGSGTRLTVV.

This clone was detected a few times. The CDR3 DNA follows: TGTGCCAGCAGCTTGCCTACAGGACAAGAGACCCAGTACTTC. Translated, it gives CASSLPTGQETQYF. This chain connects TRBV5-5 to TRBJ2-5; perhaps TRBD1 as D (5 bases). V lost 1 base, J lost 2 bases, and 9 bases lay in between. This CDR3 region has 14 residues. Germline CDR1 reads SGHKS; CDR2 reads YYEKEE (reference sequence).

This clone was counted between two and nine times. The genes are TRBV21-1 and TRBJ2-5; the table's D call TRBD2 went unverified against the DNA. TRBV21-1 represents a pseudogene. The CDR3 runs to 15 residues. Here the CDR3 DNA reads TGTGCCAGCAGCCGTCGTACCGGGGGTCAAGAGACCCAGTACTTC. This encodes CASSRRTGGQETQYF.

This chain connects TRBV5-6 to TRBJ2-7; 9 nucleotides align to TRBD1. Per germline, CDR1 SGHDT and CDR2 YYEEEE. This CDR3 is built from 15 residues. V lost 1 base, J lost 2 bases, and 4 bases stayed unmatched. The CDR3 sequence: CASSLWGQGTYEQYV. DNA of the CDR3: TGTGCCAGCAGCTTGTGGGGACAGGGAACCTACGAGCAGTACGTC.

This clone has a handful of counts. V and J are TRBV5-4 and TRBJ2-5, with D possibly matching TRBD2 (6 bases). Between the trimmed V and J ends, which lost 4 bases and 0 bases, there was a span of 16 bases. This CDR3 is built from 16 residues. Germline lookup yields CDR1 SGHNT and CDR2 YYREEE (reference sequence). In DNA, the CDR3 is TGTGCCAGCAGCCGGGGAGGCCAGCTGTACCAAGAGACCCAGTACTTC. It specifies CASSRGGQLYQETQYF.

This chain links TRBV30 with TRBJ2-3, with TRBD2 identical over 15 bases. CDR1 GTSNPN and CDR2 SVGIG come from the germline V gene (reference sequence). The CDR3 spans 15 residues. V lost 5 bases and J lost 6; bases outside the gene matches: 6. The CDR3 DNA sequence: TGTGCCTGGTCGGGACTAGCGGGAGGATCCGATACGCAGTATTTT. It codes for CAWSGLAGGSDTQYF.

This clone was picked up a small number of times. V gene TRBV11-2 combines with J gene TRBJ2-5, with a possible D match to TRBD2 (6 bases). The CDR3 has 16 amino acids. Trimming shortened V by 1 base and J by 2 bases, and 14 bases separated the two germline ends. Germline V gene lookup returns CDR1 SGHAT and CDR2 FQNNGV. The CDR3 spells CASSLGVHGTQETQYF. In DNA, the CDR3 is TGTGCCAGCAGCTTAGGTGTCCACGGGACTCAAGAGACCCAGTACTTC.

This clone was seen only a few times. This chain links TRBV29-1 with TRBJ1-5; D is perhaps TRBD1 (6 bases). This CDR3 is built from 16 residues. Germline V lookup: CDR1 SQVTM, CDR2 ANQGSEA. V lost 5 bases, J lost 2 bases, and 19 bases lay in between. The CDR3 coding sequence is TGCAGCGTTCTTGGAGGCACAGGGTCGGGCAATCAGCCCCAGCATTTT. It codes for CSVLGGTGSGNQPQHF.

This clone was seen more than once but under ten times. The chain joins TRBV7-2 to TRBJ1-5, with D possibly being TRBD1 (5 bases). Germline CDR1 reads SGHTA; CDR2 reads FQGNSA. There are 15 residues in the CDR3. The germline V and J ends were trimmed by 5 bases and 2 bases, with 13 bases remaining between them. The CDR3 DNA is TGTGCCAGCAGCCACCGGGGGACGCGCAATCAGCCCCAGCATTTT. It yields the protein CASSHRGTRNQPQHF.

The CDR3 protein is CASSLGGLGSYEQYV. CDR3 nucleotides: TGTGCCAGCAGCTTGGGGGGACTAGGGTCCTACGAGCAGTACGTC. This rearrangement joins TRBV7-8 to TRBJ2-7; 8 nucleotides line up with TRBD2. J gave up 1 base and V 3 bases, and 5 bases lay outside the gene matches. From germline, CDR1 is SGHVS and CDR2 FQNEAQ. The CDR3 is made up of 15 amino acids.

The chain employs TRBV7-9 and TRBJ1-2, with 8 bases lining up with TRBD1. The CDR3 is 13 residues long. Germline CDR1 SEHNR, CDR2 FQNEAQ (reference sequence). This CDR3 is CASSDRVADGYTF. The CDR3 region has the DNA TGTGCTTCCTCGGACAGGGTAGCCGATGGCTACACCTTC.

This clone occurred a few times. This rearrangement joins TRBV14 to TRBJ2-7; no definite D call. The CDR3 is 15 amino acids. Germline CDR1 SGHDN, CDR2 FVKESK. V was cut by 3 bases and J by 5 bases, with 17 bases left in between. DNA of the CDR3: TGTGCCAGCAGCCACAAGTCATACCCGTGCAACGAGCAGTACGTC. It encodes CASSHKSYPCNEQYV.

This clone was picked up a small number of times. The chain couples TRBV6-5 to TRBJ1-2; D is unresolved. Between the trimmed V and J ends, which lost 7 bases and 4 bases, there was a span of 7 bases. This CDR3 region has 11 residues. Germline-derived CDR1 and CDR2 are MNHEY and SVGAGI. The DNA of the CDR3 is TGTGCCAGCACCCGAGGCTATGGCTACACCTTC. This translates into CASTRGYGYTF.

The V and J genes are TRBV9 and TRBJ2-1; 12 nucleotides agree with TRBD2. CDR3 size: 17 residues. The V and J ends lost 3 bases and 7 bases, in that order; junction bases with no gene match: 11. Germline V CDR1 and CDR2: SGDLS, YYNGEE. CDR3 amino acids: CASSERWTSGMFNEQFF. DNA of the CDR3: TGTGCCAGCAGCGAAAGATGGACTAGCGGGATGTTTAATGAGCAGTTCTTC.

J is TRBJ1-3 and V is TRBV14; D not certain. Trimming took 4 bases from V and 0 from J, leaving 10 bases between them. CDR3 length: 15 amino acids. CDR1 is SGHDN and CDR2 is FVKESK in the germline V gene. The CDR3: CASSLTQYSGNTIYF. CDR3 coding DNA: TGTGCCAGCAGCCTCACACAGTACTCTGGAAACACCATATATTTT.

This clone is a singleton in its sample. Other DNA sequences in the sample encode the same CDR3. The chain uses TRBV9 and TRBJ1-1; no clear D gene. Germline CDR1 SGDLS, CDR2 YYNGEE. Trimming removed 3 bases at V and 3 bases at J, with 9 bases between. CDR3 length: 13 amino acids. The CDR3, as DNA: TGTGCCAGCAGCGCTACCGGTGACACTGAAGCTTTCTTT. Amino acid sequence: CASSATGDTEAFF.

The V and J genes are TRBV5-1 and TRBJ2-3; D possibly corresponds to TRBD2 (6 bases). The CDR3 length is 15 residues. V shed 4 bases and J shed 2 bases, with 14 bases lying between them. From germline, CDR1 is SGHRS and CDR2 YFSETQ. CDR3 protein: CASSPGLQVTDTQYF. In DNA, the CDR3 is TGCGCCAGCAGCCCGGGACTCCAGGTCACAGATACGCAGTATTTT. Full variable domain (missing parts from reference TRBV5-1 and TRBJ2-3): KAGVTQTPRYLIKTRGQQVTLSCSPISGHRSVSWYQQTPGQGLQFLFEYFSETQRNKGNFPGRFSGRQFSNSRSEMNVSTLELGDSALYLCASSPGLQVTDTQYFGPGTRLTVL.

This clone has only a few counts. This chain links TRBV7-9 with TRBJ2-5; D is uncertain. Trimming took 5 bases from V and 2 from J, leaving 12 bases between them. CDR1 and CDR2 from the germline V gene are SEHNR and FQNEAQ (reference sequence). This CDR3 has 14 residues. CDR3 nucleotides: TGTGCCAGCAGCGTAAGCACAGTACAAGAGACCCAGTACTTC. Residues: CASSVSTVQETQYF.

The chain recombines TRBV5-6 with TRBJ2-3, with a weak D call TRBD2 (5 bases). V gave up 2 bases and J gave up 2 bases, with 15 bases separating them. The CDR3 extends over 16 amino acids. Germline CDR1 is SGHDT and CDR2 is YYEEEE. In DNA, the CDR3 is TGTGCCAGCAGCTTTGAGGGTTTGGTCTTCACAGATACGCAGTATTTT. Translated, it gives CASSFEGLVFTDTQYF.

This clone turned up a few times. CDR3 nucleotide sequence: TGTGCCAGCAGCTTAGGCCCTGGCCGTGGGGACTATGGCTACACCTTC. It codes for CASSLGPGRGDYGYTF. The rearrangement links TRBV11-1 to TRBJ1-2; D is unclear. Germline CDR1 and CDR2: SGHAT and FQDESV (reference sequence). Deletions cut 1 base from V and 3 bases from J, with 15 bases between. The CDR3 sequence is 16 residues long.

The gene calls are TRBV6-5 and TRBJ2-3, with D perhaps TRBD1 (6 bases). Trimming left V 5 bases short and J 4 bases short, with 16 bases between. Germline V CDR1 and CDR2: MNHEY, SVGAGI. This CDR3 has 15 residues. This CDR3 is CASSPLTAGADTQYF. As DNA, the CDR3 is TGTGCCAGCAGTCCTCTTACGGCAGGGGCAGATACGCAGTATTTT.

This clone has a handful of counts. V and J are TRBV29-1 and TRBJ2-7, with D possibly matching TRBD1 (5 bases). The ends were cut back, 5 bases at V and 6 bases at J, with 11 bases in the middle. CDR1 is SQVTM, CDR2 ANQGSEA, per germline. The CDR3 is 11 residues long. CDR3 sequence reads: CSVQGISEQYF. CDR3 DNA: TGCAGCGTTCAGGGTATCAGCGAGCAGTACTTC.